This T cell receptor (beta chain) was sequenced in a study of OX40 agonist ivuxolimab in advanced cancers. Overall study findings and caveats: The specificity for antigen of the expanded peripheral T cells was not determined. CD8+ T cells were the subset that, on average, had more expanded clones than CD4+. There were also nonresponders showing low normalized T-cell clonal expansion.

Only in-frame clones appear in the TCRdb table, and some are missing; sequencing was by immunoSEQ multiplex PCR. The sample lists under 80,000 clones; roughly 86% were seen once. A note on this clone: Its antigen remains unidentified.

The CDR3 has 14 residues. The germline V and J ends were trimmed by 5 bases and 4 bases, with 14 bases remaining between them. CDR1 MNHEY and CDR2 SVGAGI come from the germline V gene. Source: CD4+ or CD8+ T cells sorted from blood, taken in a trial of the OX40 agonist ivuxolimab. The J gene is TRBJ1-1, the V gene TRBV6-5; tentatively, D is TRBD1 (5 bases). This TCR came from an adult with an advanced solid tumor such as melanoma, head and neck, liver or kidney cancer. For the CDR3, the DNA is TGTGCCAGCAGTGAAGTTAGGGGAGGCACTGAAGCTTTCTTT. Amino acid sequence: CASSEVRGGTEAFF.